This T cell receptor (beta chain) derives from a study of shared clonotypes between healthy human individuals. General study points: In general, naive subsets displayed greater estimated richness than memory subsets did. Naive CD4 clonotypes overlapped across a few donors at approximately 5.5%.

It was across several immunoSEQ plates that each subset's genomic DNA was evenly split. Here immunoSEQ multiplex PCR was the method, and the copy in TCRdb shows in-frame clones only, minus some. The sample lists a few million clones, approximately 94% occurring once. This CDR3 has 17 amino acids. Germline loops: CDR1 SNHLY, CDR2 FYNNEI. The ends were cut back, 4 bases at V and 0 bases at J, with 13 bases in the middle. On this clone: Antigen: not known.

The material sequenced was naive CD4+ T cells sorted from blood. Regarding subset: CD45RA+ positively selected. The origin of this receptor is a man aged 18 to 29 in good health. The chain carries TRBV2 and TRBJ1-6; no clear D. The CDR3 region has the DNA TGTGCCAGCAGTGGAGAGACCCCCAGCTCCTATAATTCACCCCTCCACTTT. Its translation: CASSGETPSSYNSPLHF.